This T cell receptor (beta chain) is from a study of technical replicates of blood from a few donors. Sequenced by immunoSEQ multiplex PCR; TCRdb stores in-frame clones only, minus some. The sample records some 54,000 clones, 93% being singletons. Trimming cost V 1 base and J 15 bases, with 10 bases left between them. The CDR3 has 11 residues. Germline V CDR1 and CDR2: SGHDN, FVKESK. The sample was PBMCs. The clonotype comes from a human donor in good health. Some clones in this sample may be carry-over from other donors' samples. V and J are TRBV14 and TRBJ2-1; tentative D call: TRBD1 (6 bases). Here the CDR3 DNA reads TGTGCCAGCAGCCAAGGGACAGAACCGTTCTTC. Translating gives CASSQGTEPFF.